The 2 T cell receptor beta chains below were found in one sample sequenced in a study of cytomegalovirus exposure and HLA in healthy donors. The PCR made use of 60 Vbeta and 13 Jbeta primers. Profiled with immunoSEQ multiplex PCR; TCRdb holds only in-frame clones, not every one. The sample includes some 190,000 clones, about 80% of them seen just once. The sample consisted of PBMCs. The receptors shown here come from a woman in her twenties or thirties in good health and CMV-seronegative.

CDR3 region: CASSFAGGEYGYTF. CDR3 nucleotide sequence: TGCGCCAGCAGCTTTGCAGGGGGAGAATATGGCTACACCTTC. The genes are TRBV5-1 and TRBJ1-2; 7 nucleotides agree with TRBD1. The CDR3 loop spans 14 amino acids. Trimming removed 2 bases from V and 5 bases from J; junction bases left unmatched: 6. Germline V CDR1 and CDR2: SGHRS, YFSETQ.

The table lists this clone with a few counts. This chain connects TRBV16 to TRBJ1-5, with TRBD1 identical over 7 bases. The CDR3 has 14 residues. V shed 2 bases and J 5 bases; nucleotides not matched to a gene: 3. CDR1 is KGHSY and CDR2 is FQNENV in the germline V gene. Written as DNA, the CDR3 is TGTGCCAGCAGCCAACCCGACAGGGATCAGCCCCAGCATTTT. Protein product: CASSQPDRDQPQHF.